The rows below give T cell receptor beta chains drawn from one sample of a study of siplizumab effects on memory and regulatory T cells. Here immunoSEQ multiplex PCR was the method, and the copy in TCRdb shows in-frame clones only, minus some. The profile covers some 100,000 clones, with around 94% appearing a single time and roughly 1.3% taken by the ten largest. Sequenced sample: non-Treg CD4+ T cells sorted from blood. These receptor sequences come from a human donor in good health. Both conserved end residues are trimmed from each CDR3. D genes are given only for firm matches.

ASVFSGTFPSSYNEQF TRBV28 TRBD2
ASDLVLSYNEQF TRBV6-1 .
ASSNRDLGRSQPQH TRBV19 .
ASSVPGQGMGNEQF TRBV19 TRBD1
ASSLFWDQNTEAF TRBV7-2 .
SVAPRTAGDTQY TRBV29-1 .
ASSQALTGYT TRBV14 .
ASGLVSSQGAEAF TRBV12-5 TRBD1
ASSALTDTQY TRBV10-1 .
SVDGGQGGTDTQY TRBV29-1 .
SANYEQY TRBV20-1 .
ASSLRGRTSFYEQY TRBV5-4 .
ASSGRQGSQPQH TRBV2 .
ASSRQGNEQY TRBV19 TRBD1
ASSPGLAGAYEQY TRBV7-9 TRBD2
ASSLGQDSEQY TRBV5-1 TRBD1
ASRDGRTQY TRBV7-8 .
ASSSNLEQF TRBV2 .
ASSPPVFAQSSYNEQF TRBV18 .
ASSSFFTGTLAIQY TRBV5-6 .
ASSNYGLAGDTQY TRBV11-2 TRBD2
AWKSGNFDTQY TRBV30 .
ASSSQGARREQY TRBV28 TRBD1
ASSLEYRSSYNEQF TRBV5-5 .
ASSLFAFGLGGPTSDGEKLF TRBV27 .
ASSRVGLARPSYNEQF TRBV28 TRBD2
ASSVVAGSSAGELF TRBV9 .
AWSSGTYNEQF TRBV30 .
ASSLASGTGSYEQY TRBV4-2 TRBD1
ASSLSSLAGAYNEQF TRBV11-3 TRBD2
ASSLALLAGGGTGELF TRBV5-1 TRBD2
ASRKLAGGPTGELF TRBV28 TRBD2
ASSYPGGNYGYT TRBV6-6 .
ASSNQEDEQY TRBV21-1 .
ASSLKLNTGELF TRBV7-3 .
ASSLLGQGNIQY TRBV7-9 TRBD1
ASSPAAVLQETQY TRBV5-8 .
ASSEIAGKGGYT TRBV6-1 .
ASSESGGIPEKLF TRBV6-1 .
ASATGQEKLF TRBV6-6 TRBD1
ASSQGAGRTYNEQF TRBV4-1 .
ASSLVGSGMYNEQF TRBV5-4 TRBD2
AGGSHPTDTQY TRBV28 .
ASSLTVRNYGYT TRBV5-1 .
ASSDTASSSYEQY TRBV5-1 .
ASSLPSNEQF TRBV5-1 .
ASSLAGGSYEQY TRBV7-3 TRBD2
ASSPQGDNEKLF TRBV27 .
ASAFTNEKLF TRBV6-1 .
ASSLGPIAKNIQY TRBV5-6 .